This passage covers 8 T cell receptor beta chains from one sample sequenced in a study of T-cell memory formation after mild COVID-19. TCRdb itself ran the 5' RACE reads through MiXCR, one entry per CDR3 protein. The table has 75,000 to 90,000 distinct CDR3 sequences, over 11% seen once. The sequenced sample consisted of PBMCs or a T cell subset sorted from them (not recorded which). The receptors originated from an adult woman who had mild COVID-19 (a few samples of this study predate the infection). Cell type and time point are not known.

V is TRBV14 and J is TRBJ2-1, with D possibly being TRBD1 (6 bases). This CDR3 is built from 14 residues. Germline V gene lookup returns CDR1 SGHDN and CDR2 FVKESK. Trimming removed 2 bases at V and 7 bases at J, with 12 bases between. In DNA form, the CDR3 reads TGTGCCAGCAGCCAACTACAGGGTGTAAATGAGCAGTTCTTC. Amino acid sequence: CASSQLQGVNEQFF.

This clonotype was counted a few times. The chain has TRBV12-3 or TRBV12-4 and TRBJ1-1, with D unclear. There are 13 residues in the CDR3. The V end was cut by 8 bases, the J end by 1 base, with 11 bases between. CDR3 coding DNA: TGTGCCAGCCGGCTGGGCCAGAACACTGAAGCTTTCTTT. Its protein is CASRLGQNTEAFF.

The chain links TRBV7-9 to TRBJ2-3, with 9 positions matching TRBD1. This CDR3 region has 20 residues. Trimming took 5 bases from V and 4 from J; bases not matched to a gene: 22. Germline V CDR1 and CDR2: SEHNR, FQNEAQ (reference sequence). Written as DNA, the CDR3 is TGTGCCAGCAGCCCTAGAGAGGGACCCCCCCGGGACAGGGCCCCAGATACGCAGTATTTT. Protein product: CASSPREGPPRDRAPDTQYF.

This clonotype has a handful of counts. The chain combines TRBV9 with TRBJ2-1; D gene ambiguous. The germline gives CDR1 SGDLS, CDR2 YYNGEE. Trimming stripped 0 bases from V and 7 bases from J, with 17 bases between. This CDR3 spans 16 amino acids. Here the CDR3 DNA reads TGTGCCAGCAGCGTAGGGTGGGCAGCACAAGGGAATGAGCAGTTCTTC. It specifies CASSVGWAAQGNEQFF.

This clonotype was detected a few times. V usage is TRBV5-1 and J usage is TRBJ2-1; 7 bases map to TRBD2. CDR3 length equals 14 residues. Germline CDR1 and CDR2: SGHRS and YFSETQ. V dropped 4 bases and J dropped 7; count of bases not matched to a gene: 8. The CDR3 sequence is CASSPGPGGNEQFF. As DNA, the CDR3 is TGCGCCAGCAGCCCGGGACCCGGGGGGAATGAGCAGTTCTTC.

This clonotype was found many times. This chain joins TRBV7-8 and TRBJ2-3, with D perhaps TRBD1 (5 bases). Trimming pared 5 bases from V and 6 bases from J, leaving 18 bases between. CDR3 length: 15 residues. Looked up from germline, CDR1 is SGHVS and CDR2 is FQNEAQ. CDR3 sequence reads: CASSEDILIWDTQYF. The CDR3 nucleotides read TGTGCCAGCAGCGAGGACATATTGATCTGGGATACGCAGTATTTT.

Many counts were recorded for this clonotype. V is TRBV5-1 and J is TRBJ2-3; 10 nucleotides agree with TRBD2. V trimming: 4 bases; J trimming: 3 bases; junction bases outside the gene matches: 17. The length of the CDR3 is 19 residues. The germline V gene has CDR1 SGHRS and CDR2 YFSETQ. CDR3 nucleotides: TGCGCCAGCAGCCCAGGGGACATACTAGCGGGGCGACAGACAGATACGCAGTATTTT. Amino acid sequence: CASSPGDILAGRQTDTQYF. The full variable domain, in which reference TRBV5-1 and TRBJ2-3 provide the parts outside the CDR3, is KAGVTQTPRYLIKTRGQQVTLSCSPISGHRSVSWYQQTPGQGLQFLFEYFSETQRNKGNFPGRFSGRQFSNSRSEMNVSTLELGDSALYLCASSPGDILAGRQTDTQYFGPGTRLTVL.

This clonotype has more than one count but fewer than ten. This CDR3 is CASSIGQGVFSGANVLTF. In DNA, the CDR3 is TGTGCCAGTAGTATTGGTCAGGGAGTTTTCTCTGGGGCCAACGTCCTGACTTTC. The chain recombines TRBV19 with TRBJ2-6; D is tentatively TRBD1 or TRBD2 (5 bases each). The CDR3 has 18 amino acids. Germline CDR1 reads LNHDA; CDR2 reads SQIVND (reference sequence). The V and J ends lost 3 bases and 0 bases respectively, with 15 bases between them.